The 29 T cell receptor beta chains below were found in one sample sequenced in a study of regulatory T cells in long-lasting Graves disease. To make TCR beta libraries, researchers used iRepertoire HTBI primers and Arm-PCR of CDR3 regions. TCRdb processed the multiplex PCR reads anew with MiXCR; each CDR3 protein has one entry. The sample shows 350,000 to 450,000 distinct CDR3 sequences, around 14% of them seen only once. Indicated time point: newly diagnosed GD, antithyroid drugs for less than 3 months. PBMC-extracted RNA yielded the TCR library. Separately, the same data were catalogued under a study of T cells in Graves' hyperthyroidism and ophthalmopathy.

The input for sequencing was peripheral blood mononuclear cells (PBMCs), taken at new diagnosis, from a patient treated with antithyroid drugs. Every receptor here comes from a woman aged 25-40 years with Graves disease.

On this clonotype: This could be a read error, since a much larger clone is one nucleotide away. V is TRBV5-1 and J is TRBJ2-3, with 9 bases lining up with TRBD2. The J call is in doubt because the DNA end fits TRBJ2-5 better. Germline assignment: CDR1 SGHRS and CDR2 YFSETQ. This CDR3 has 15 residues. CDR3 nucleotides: TGTGCCAGCAGCTTGTCAGCGGGAGGAAAAGAGGCCCAGTACTTC. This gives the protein CASSLSAGGKEAQYF.

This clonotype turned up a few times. CDR3 DNA: TGCAGTGCTAGCCCCCCCTCGCGGTCTGCGGGAATCTCCTACGAGCAGTACTTC. Translated, it gives CSASPPSRSAGISYEQYF. This sequence joins TRBV20-1 and TRBJ2-7; TRBD2 might be the D (6 bases). The CDR3 runs 18 residues. V was clipped by 3 bases and J by 0 bases, with 24 bases between them. Germline CDR1 DFQATT, CDR2 SNEGSKA (reference sequence).

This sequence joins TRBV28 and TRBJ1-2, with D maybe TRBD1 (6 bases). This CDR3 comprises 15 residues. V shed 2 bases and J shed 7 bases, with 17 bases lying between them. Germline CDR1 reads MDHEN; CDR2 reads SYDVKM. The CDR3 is CASSLGGGRFGGYTF. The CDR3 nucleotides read TGTGCCAGCAGTTTAGGCGGGGGGCGTTTTGGTGGCTACACCTTC.

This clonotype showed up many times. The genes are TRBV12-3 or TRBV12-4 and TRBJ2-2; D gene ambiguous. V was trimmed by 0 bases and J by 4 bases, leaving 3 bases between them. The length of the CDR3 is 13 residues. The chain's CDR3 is CASSLAVTGELFF. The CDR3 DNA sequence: TGTGCCAGCAGTTTAGCGGTCACCGGGGAGCTGTTTTTT.

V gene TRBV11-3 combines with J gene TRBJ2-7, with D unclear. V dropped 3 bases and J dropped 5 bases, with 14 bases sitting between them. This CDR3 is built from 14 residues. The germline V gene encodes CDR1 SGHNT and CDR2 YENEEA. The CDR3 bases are TGTGCCAGCAGCTTGTACGAGCGCGCGAACGAGCAGTACTTC. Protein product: CASSLYERANEQYF.

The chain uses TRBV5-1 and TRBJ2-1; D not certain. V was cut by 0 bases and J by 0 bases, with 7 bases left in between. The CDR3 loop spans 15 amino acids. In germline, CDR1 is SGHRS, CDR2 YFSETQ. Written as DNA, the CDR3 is TGCGCCAGCAGCTTGGAACAGAGCTCCTACAATGAGCAGTTCTTC. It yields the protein CASSLEQSSYNEQFF.

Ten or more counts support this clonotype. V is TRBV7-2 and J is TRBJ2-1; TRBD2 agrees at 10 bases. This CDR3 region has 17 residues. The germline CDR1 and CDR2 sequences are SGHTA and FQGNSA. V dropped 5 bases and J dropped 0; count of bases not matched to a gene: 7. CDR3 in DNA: TGTGCCAGCAGCCCCCAGGGACTAGCGAGCTCCTACAATGAGCAGTTCTTC. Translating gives CASSPQGLASSYNEQFF.

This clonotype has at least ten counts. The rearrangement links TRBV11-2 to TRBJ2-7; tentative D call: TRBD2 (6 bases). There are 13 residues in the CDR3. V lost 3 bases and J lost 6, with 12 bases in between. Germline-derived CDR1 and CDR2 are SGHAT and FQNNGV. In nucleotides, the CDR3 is TGTGCCAGCAGCTTGGGGGGAAATTCCGAGCAGTACTTC. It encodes CASSLGGNSEQYF.

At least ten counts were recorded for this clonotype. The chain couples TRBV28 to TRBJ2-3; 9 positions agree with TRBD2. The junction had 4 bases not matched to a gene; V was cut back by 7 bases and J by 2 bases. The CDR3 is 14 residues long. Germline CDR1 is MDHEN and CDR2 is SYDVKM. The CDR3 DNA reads TGTGCCAGCAAGCCTAGCGGGAACACAGATACGCAGTATTTT. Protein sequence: CASKPSGNTDTQYF.

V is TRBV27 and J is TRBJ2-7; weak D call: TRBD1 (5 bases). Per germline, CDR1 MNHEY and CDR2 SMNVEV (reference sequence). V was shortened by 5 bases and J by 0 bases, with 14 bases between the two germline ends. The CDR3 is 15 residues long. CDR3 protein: CASSPRPGSSYEQYF. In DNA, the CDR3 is TGTGCCAGCAGTCCTCGGCCAGGGTCCTCCTACGAGCAGTACTTC.

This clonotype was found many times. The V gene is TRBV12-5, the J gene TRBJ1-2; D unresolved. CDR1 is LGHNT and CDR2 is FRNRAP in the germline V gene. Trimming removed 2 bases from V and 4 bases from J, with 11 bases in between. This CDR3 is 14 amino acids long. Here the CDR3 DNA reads TGTGCTAGTGGTTTGCCCCTCAATACCTATGGCTACACCTTC. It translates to CASGLPLNTYGYTF.

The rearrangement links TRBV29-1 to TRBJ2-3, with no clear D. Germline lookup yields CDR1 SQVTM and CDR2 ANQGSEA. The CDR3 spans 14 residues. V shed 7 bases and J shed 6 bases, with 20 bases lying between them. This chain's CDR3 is CSGARVHSWDTQYF. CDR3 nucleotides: TGCAGCGGTGCTCGGGTCCATTCTTGGGATACGCAGTATTTT.

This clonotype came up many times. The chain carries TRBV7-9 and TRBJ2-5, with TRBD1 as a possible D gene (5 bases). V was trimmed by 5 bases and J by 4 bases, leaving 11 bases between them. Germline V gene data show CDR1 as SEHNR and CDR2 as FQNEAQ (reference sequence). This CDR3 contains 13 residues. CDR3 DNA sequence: TGTGCCAGCAGCCCCTTAGGGGCAGAGACCCAGTACTTC. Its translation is CASSPLGAETQYF.

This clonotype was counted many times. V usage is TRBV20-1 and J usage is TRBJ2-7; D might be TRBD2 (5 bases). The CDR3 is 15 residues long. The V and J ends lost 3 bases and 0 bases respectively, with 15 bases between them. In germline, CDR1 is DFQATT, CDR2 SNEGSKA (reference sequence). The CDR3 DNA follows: TGCAGTGCTAGGGGAGCCTGGGCGGACTCCTACGAGCAGTACTTC. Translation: CSARGAWADSYEQYF.

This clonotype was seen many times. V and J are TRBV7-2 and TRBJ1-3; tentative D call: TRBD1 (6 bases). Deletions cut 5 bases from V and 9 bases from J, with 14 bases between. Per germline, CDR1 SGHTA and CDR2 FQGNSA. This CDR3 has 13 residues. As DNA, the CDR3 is TGTGCCAGCAGCCCTGGACAGCAAACCACCATATATTTT. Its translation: CASSPGQQTTIYF.

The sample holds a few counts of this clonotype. DNA of the CDR3: TGCGCCAGCAGCTTGCCCCCGACAGGGTCCGACACTGAAGCTTTCTTT. Its protein product is CASSLPPTGSDTEAFF. The rearrangement links TRBV5-1 to TRBJ1-1; 7 nucleotides agree with TRBD1. The J segment lost 3 bases and the V segment lost 1 base, leaving 9 bases of the junction unmatched. This CDR3 spans 16 amino acids. Germline CDR1 SGHRS, CDR2 YFSETQ.

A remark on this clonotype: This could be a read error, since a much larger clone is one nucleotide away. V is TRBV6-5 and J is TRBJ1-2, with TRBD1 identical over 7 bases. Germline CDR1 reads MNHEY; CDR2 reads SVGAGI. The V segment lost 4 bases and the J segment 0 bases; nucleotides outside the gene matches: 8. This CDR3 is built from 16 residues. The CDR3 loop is CASSCSQTGANYGYTF. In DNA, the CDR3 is TGTGCCAGCAGTTGCTCCCAAACAGGGGCTAACTATGGCTACACCTTC.

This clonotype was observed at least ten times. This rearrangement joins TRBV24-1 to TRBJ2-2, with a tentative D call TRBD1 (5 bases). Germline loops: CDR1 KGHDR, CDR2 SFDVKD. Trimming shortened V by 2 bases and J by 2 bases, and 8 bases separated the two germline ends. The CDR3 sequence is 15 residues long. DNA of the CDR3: TGTGCCACCAGTGATTCGGACAAAAACACCGGGGAGCTGTTTTTT. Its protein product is CATSDSDKNTGELFF.

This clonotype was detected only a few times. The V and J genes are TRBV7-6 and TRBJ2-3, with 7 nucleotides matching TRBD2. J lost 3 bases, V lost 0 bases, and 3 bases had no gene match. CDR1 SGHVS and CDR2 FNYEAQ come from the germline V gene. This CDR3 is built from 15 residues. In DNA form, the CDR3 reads TGTGCCAGCAGCTTAGCGGGGGAGGGGACAGATACGCAGTATTTT. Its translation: CASSLAGEGTDTQYF.

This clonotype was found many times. CDR3 sequence reads: CASSQGQGSKGAFF. CDR3 DNA: TGTGCCAGCAGCCAAGGACAGGGGTCAAAGGGAGCTTTCTTT. The V gene is TRBV3-1, the J gene TRBJ1-1, with 8 nucleotides matching TRBD1. Trimming cost V 1 base and J 10 bases; bases outside gene matches: 8. The germline gives CDR1 LGHDT, CDR2 YNNKEL (reference sequence). This CDR3 is 14 amino acids long.

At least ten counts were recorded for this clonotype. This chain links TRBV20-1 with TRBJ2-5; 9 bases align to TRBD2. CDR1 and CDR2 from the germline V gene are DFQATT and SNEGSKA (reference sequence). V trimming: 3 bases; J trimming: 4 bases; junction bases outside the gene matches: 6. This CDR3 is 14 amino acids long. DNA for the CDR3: TGCAGTGCTAGTGTTAGCGGGAGCCTAGAGACCCAGTACTTC. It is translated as CSASVSGSLETQYF.

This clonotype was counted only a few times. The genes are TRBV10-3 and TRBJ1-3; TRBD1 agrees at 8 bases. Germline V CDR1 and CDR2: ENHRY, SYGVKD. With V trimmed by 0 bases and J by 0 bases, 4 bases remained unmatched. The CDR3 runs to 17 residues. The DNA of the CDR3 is TGTGCCATCAGTGAGTCGACAGGGGTCCTCTCTGGAAACACCATATATTTT. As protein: CAISESTGVLSGNTIYF.

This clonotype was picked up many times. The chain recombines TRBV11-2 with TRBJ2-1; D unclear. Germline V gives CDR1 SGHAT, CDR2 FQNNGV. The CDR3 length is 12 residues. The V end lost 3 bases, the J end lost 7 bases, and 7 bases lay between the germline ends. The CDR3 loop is CASSFVRNEQFF. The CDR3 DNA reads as TGTGCCAGCAGCTTCGTAAGGAATGAGCAGTTCTTC. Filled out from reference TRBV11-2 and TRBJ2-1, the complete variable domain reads EAGVAQSPRYKIIEKRQSVAFWCNPISGHATLYWYQQILGQGPKLLIQFQNNGVVDDSQLPKDRFSAERLKGVDSTLKIQPAKLEDSAVYLCASSFVRNEQFFGPGTRLTVL.

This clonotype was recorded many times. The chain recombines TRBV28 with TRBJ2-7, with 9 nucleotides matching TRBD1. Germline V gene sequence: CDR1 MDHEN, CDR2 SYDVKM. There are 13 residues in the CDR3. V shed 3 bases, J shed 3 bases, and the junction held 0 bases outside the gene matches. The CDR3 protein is CASSLTGGYEQYF. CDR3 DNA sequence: TGTGCCAGCAGTTTGACAGGGGGCTACGAGCAGTACTTC.

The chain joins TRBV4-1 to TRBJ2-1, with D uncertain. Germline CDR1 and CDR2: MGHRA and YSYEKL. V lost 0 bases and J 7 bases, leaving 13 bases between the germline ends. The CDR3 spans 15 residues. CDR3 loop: CASSQDRMSGNEQFF. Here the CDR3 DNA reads TGCGCCAGCAGCCAAGATCGTATGTCTGGGAATGAGCAGTTCTTC.

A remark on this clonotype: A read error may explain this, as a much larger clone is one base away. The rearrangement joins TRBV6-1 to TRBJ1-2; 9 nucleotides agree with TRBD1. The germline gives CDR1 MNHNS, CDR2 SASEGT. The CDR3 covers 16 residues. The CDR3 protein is CASSPLGDRAGHGYIF. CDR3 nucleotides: TGTGCCAGCTCACCATTGGGGGACAGGGCAGGACATGGCTACATCTTC.

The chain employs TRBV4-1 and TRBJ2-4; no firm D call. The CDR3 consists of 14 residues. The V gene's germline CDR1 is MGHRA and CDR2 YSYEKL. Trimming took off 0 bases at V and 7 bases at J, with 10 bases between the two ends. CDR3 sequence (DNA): TGCGCCAGCAGCCAAGAAAGGGTTTGGAACATTCAGTACTTC. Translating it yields CASSQERVWNIQYF.

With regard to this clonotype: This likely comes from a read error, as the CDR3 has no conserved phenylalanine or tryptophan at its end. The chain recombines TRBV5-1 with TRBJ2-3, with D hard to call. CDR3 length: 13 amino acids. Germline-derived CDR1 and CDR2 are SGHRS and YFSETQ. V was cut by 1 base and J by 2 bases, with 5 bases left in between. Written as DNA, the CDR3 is TGCGCCAGCAGCTTGCCCGTCACAGATACGCAGTATATT. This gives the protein CASSLPVTDTQYI.

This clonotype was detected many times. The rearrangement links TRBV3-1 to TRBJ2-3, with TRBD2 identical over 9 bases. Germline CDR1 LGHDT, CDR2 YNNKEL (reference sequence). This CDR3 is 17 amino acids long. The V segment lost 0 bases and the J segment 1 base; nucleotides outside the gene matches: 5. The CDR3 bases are TGTGCCAGCAGCCAAGACGGGACTAGCCCTGGCACAGATACGCAGTATTTT. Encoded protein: CASSQDGTSPGTDTQYF.